A selection of T cell receptor beta chains follows, all from one sample in a study of CD8 T cells in Susac syndrome. TCRdb ran MiXCR on the immunoSEQ multiplex PCR reads and lists one entry per CDR3 protein. This sample has tens of thousands of distinct CDR3 sequences, with roughly 95% found just once. Input material: CD4+ T cells from PBMCs. These receptors all come from a human donor with multiple sclerosis. Each CDR3 is given with its conserved first and last residue. The D gene is left open where the match is weak. Rows give clone size only sometimes, using once, few, many, or a class for an expanded clone.

clone_size j_call d_call v_call cdr3_aa cdr3_nt
few TRBJ2-6 NA TRBV18 CASSPQGSGANVLTF TGTGCCAGCTCACCCCAGGGATCTGGGGCCAACGTCCTGACTTTC
NA TRBJ2-5 NA TRBV7-9 CASSLEATRQETQYF TGTGCCAGCAGCTTAGAGGCGACTAGACAAGAGACCCAGTACTTC
once TRBJ2-5 NA TRBV6-2/TRBV6-3 CATTGGGPRETQYF TGTGCCACCACCGGTGGGGGGCCGAGAGAGACCCAGTACTTC
NA TRBJ2-1 TRBD2 TRBV29-1 CSVWTSGVPSYNEQFF TGCAGCGTTTGGACTAGCGGGGTTCCCTCCTACAATGAGCAGTTCTTC
NA TRBJ1-5 NA TRBV2 CASSQFDQPQHF TGTGCCAGCAGTCAATTTGATCAGCCCCAGCATTTT
NA TRBJ1-2 NA TRBV6-5 CASSDWGEGYYGYTF TGTGCCAGCAGCGACTGGGGGGAAGGGTACTATGGCTACACCTTC
NA TRBJ2-7 TRBD1 TRBV12-3/TRBV12-4 CASSNTGAEQYF TGTGCCAGCAGTAATACAGGGGCCGAGCAGTACTTC
NA TRBJ1-2 NA TRBV11-3 CASSPSGDGYTF TGTGCCAGCAGCCCATCGGGGGATGGCTACACCTTC
NA TRBJ2-1 NA TRBV11-3 CASSLNPNEQFF TGTGCCAGCAGCTTGAACCCCAATGAGCAGTTCTTC
NA TRBJ1-5 NA TRBV12-3/TRBV12-4 CASSLGTHSNQPQHF TGTGCCAGCAGTTTAGGGACCCATAGCAATCAGCCCCAGCATTTT
NA TRBJ2-1 TRBD2 TRBV30 CTWSIGTSGGNEQFF TGTACCTGGAGCATAGGGACTAGCGGGGGCAATGAGCAGTTCTTC
NA TRBJ2-1 NA TRBV19 CASKLPGSYNEQFF TGTGCCAGTAAGCTTCCGGGTTCCTACAATGAGCAGTTCTTC
NA TRBJ1-3 TRBD1 TRBV30 CAWSTGQGSGNTIYF TGTGCCTGGAGTACGGGACAGGGATCCGGAAACACCATATATTTT
once TRBJ1-5 NA TRBV12-3/TRBV12-4 CASSFGDGYNQPQHF TGTGCCAGCAGTTTTGGAGATGGGTACAATCAGCCCCAGCATTTT
NA TRBJ2-5 NA TRBV12-3/TRBV12-4 CASSATVVTQYF TGTGCCAGCAGCGCCACCGTTGTGACCCAGTACTTC
NA TRBJ2-7 TRBD1 TRBV20-1 CSARATGRHYEQYF TGCAGTGCTAGGGCGACAGGGAGACACTACGAGCAGTACTTC
NA TRBJ2-3 TRBD2 TRBV7-2 CASSLRRGGTDTQYF TGTGCCAGCAGCTTACGGCGGGGGGGCACAGATACGCAGTATTTT
NA TRBJ1-5 TRBD1 TRBV27 CASSSTGMMGQPQHF TGTGCCAGCAGTTCGACAGGGATGATGGGTCAGCCCCAGCATTTT
NA TRBJ2-7 NA TRBV7-9 CASSLASTGTEQYF TGTGCCAGCAGCTTAGCGTCCACAGGGACCGAGCAGTACTTC
NA TRBJ2-5 NA TRBV28 CASSLTETQYF TGTGCCAGCAGTTTAACGGAGACCCAGTACTTC
NA TRBJ2-3 NA TRBV20-1 CSARDQVSGTDTQYF TGCAGTGCTAGAGATCAAGTCTCCGGCACAGATACGCAGTATTTT
NA TRBJ1-2 NA TRBV29-1 CSVDSEWAGAYTNYGYTF TGCAGCGTTGATTCCGAGTGGGCAGGGGCCTATACTAACTATGGCTACACCTTC
NA TRBJ1-2 NA TRBV20-1 CSARESQRNYGYTF TGCAGTGCTAGAGAGTCACAGCGCAACTATGGCTACACCTTC
NA TRBJ2-5 NA TRBV4-1 CASSQAKGETQYF TGCGCCAGCAGCCAAGCGAAAGGAGAGACCCAGTACTTC
NA TRBJ1-5 NA TRBV10-3 CAISESQGSNQPQHF TGTGCCATCAGTGAGTCCCAGGGGTCAAATCAGCCCCAGCATTTT
NA TRBJ2-7 NA TRBV3-1 CASSQVWSGSYEQYF TGTGCCAGCAGCCAAGTTTGGTCAGGGAGCTACGAGCAGTACTTC
NA TRBJ2-1 NA TRBV5-1 CASSLAGSSYNEQFF TGCGCCAGCAGCTTGGCTGGGAGCTCCTACAATGAGCAGTTCTTC
NA TRBJ2-6 TRBD1 TRBV4-3 CASRAGTGPSGANVLTF TGCGCCAGCAGGGCCGGGACAGGGCCCTCTGGGGCCAACGTCCTGACTTTC
once TRBJ1-5 NA TRBV20-1 CSASRGLSNQPQHF TGCAGTGCTTCAAGGGGCCTTAGCAATCAGCCCCAGCATTTT
NA TRBJ2-2 NA TRBV5-1 CASSLPGGDGTGELFF TGCGCCAGCAGCTTACCAGGAGGTGACGGGACCGGGGAGCTGTTTTTT